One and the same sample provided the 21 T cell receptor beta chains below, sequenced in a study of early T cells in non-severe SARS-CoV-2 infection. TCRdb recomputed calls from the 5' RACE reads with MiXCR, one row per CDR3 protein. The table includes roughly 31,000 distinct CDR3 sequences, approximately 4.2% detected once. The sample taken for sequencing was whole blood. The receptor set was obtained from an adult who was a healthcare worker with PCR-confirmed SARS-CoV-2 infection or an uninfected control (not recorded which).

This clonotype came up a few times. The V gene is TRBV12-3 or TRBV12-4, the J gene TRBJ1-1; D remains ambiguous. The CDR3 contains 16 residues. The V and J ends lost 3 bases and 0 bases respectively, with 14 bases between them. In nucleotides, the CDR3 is TGTGCCAGCAGTTTGAGGGCAGGACCGATGAACACTGAAGCTTTCTTT. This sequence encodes CASSLRAGPMNTEAFF.

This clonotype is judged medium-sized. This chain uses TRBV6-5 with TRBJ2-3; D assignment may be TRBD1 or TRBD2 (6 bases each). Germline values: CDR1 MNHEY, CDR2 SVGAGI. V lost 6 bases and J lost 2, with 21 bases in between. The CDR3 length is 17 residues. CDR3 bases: TGTGCCAGCAGCCTCCAGGGGATTAGCGGCAACACAGATACGCAGTATTTT. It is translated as CASSLQGISGNTDTQYF.

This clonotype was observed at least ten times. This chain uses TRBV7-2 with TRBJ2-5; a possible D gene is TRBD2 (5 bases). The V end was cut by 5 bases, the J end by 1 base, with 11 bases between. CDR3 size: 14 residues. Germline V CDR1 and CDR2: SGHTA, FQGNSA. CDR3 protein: CASSLTRVQETQYF. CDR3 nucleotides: TGTGCCAGCAGCCTCACGCGGGTCCAAGAGACCCAGTACTTC.

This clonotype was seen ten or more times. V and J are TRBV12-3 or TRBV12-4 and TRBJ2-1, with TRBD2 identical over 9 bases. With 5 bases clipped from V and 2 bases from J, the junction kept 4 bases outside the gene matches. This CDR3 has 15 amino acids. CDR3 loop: CASSDSGGPYNEQFF. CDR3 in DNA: TGTGCCAGCAGTGATAGCGGGGGACCCTACAATGAGCAGTTCTTC.

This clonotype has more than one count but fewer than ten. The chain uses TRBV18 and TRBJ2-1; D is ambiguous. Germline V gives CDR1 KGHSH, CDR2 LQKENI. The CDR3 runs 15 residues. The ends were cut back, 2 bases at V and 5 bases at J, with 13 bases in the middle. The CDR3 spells CASSPTVNRHNEQFF. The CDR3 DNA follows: TGTGCCAGCTCACCAACAGTAAATAGACACAATGAGCAGTTCTTC.

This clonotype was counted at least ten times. CDR3 sequence (DNA): TGTGCCAGCAGCACCGACAGGAGCAATCAGCCCCAGCATTTT. This gives the protein CASSTDRSNQPQHF. The gene calls are TRBV7-8 and TRBJ1-5; D possibly corresponds to TRBD1 (6 bases). Deletions cut 5 bases from V and 1 base from J, with 9 bases between. Germline-derived CDR1 and CDR2 are SGHVS and FQNEAQ. The CDR3 runs to 14 residues.

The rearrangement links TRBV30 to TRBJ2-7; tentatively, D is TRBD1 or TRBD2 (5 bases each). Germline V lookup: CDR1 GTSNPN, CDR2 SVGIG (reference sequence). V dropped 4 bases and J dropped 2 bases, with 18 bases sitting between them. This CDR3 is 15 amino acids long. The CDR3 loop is CAWTPPGSITYEQYF. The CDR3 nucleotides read TGTGCCTGGACTCCGCCAGGGAGTATCACCTACGAGCAGTACTTC. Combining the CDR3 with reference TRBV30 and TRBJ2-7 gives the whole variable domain SQTIHQWPATLVQPVGSPLSLECTVEGTSNPNLYWYRQAAGRGLQLLFYSVGIGQISSEVPQNLSASRPQDRQFILSSKKLLLSDSGFYLCAWTPPGSITYEQYFGPGTRLTVT.

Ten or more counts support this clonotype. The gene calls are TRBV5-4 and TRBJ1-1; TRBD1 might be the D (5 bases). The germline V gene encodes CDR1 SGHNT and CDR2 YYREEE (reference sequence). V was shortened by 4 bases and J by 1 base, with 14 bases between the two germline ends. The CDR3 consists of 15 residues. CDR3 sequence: CASSGTGRKNTEAFF. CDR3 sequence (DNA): TGTGCCAGCAGCGGAACGGGACGGAAGAACACTGAAGCTTTCTTT. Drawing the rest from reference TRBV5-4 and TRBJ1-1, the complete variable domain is ETGVTQSPTHLIKTRGQQVTLRCSSQSGHNTVSWYQQALGQGPQFIFQYYREEENGRGNFPPRFSGLQFPNYSSELNVNALELDDSALYLCASSGTGRKNTEAFFGQGTRLTVV.

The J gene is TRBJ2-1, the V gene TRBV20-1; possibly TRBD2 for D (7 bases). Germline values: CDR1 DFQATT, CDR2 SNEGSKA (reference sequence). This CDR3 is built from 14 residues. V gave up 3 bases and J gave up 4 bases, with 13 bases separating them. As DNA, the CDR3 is TGCAGTGCTAGCCGGGGGGCGAGATACAATGAGCAGTTCTTC. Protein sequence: CSASRGARYNEQFF.

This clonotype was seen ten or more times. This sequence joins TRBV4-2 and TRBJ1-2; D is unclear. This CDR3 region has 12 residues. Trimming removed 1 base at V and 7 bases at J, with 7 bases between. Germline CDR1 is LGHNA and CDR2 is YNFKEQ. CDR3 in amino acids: CASSQGAPGYTF. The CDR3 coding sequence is TGTGCCAGCAGCCAAGGAGCCCCTGGCTACACCTTC.

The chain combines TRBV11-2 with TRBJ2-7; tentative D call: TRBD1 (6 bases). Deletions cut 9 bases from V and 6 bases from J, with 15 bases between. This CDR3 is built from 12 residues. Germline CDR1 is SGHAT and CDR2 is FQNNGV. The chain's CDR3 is CARSHTGPEQYF. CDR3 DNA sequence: TGTGCCAGGAGCCACACAGGGCCCGAGCAGTACTTC.

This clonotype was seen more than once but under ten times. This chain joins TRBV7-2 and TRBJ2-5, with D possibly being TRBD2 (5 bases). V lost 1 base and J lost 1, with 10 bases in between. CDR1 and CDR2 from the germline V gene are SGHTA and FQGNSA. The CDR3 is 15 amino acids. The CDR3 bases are TGTGCCAGCAGCTTAGGCGGAGGAGGCCAAGAGACCCAGTACTTC. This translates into CASSLGGGGQETQYF.

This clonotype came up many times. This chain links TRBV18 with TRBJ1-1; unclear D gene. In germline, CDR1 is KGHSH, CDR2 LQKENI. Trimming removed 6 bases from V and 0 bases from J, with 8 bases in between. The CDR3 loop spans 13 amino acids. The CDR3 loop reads CASSGEVNTEAFF. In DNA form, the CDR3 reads TGTGCCAGCTCTGGGGAGGTGAACACTGAAGCTTTCTTT.

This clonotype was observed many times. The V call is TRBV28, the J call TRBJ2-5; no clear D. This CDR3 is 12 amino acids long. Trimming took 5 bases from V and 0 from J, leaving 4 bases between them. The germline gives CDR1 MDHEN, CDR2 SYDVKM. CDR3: CASSENQETQYF. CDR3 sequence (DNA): TGTGCCAGCAGTGAAAACCAAGAGACCCAGTACTTC.

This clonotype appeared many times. CDR3 region: CASSYGLAGATDTQYF. The CDR3 DNA reads as TGTGCCAGCAGCTACGGACTAGCGGGGGCCACAGATACGCAGTATTTT. The chain is built from TRBV7-9 and TRBJ2-3; 13 bases agree with TRBD2. Germline V lookup: CDR1 SEHNR, CDR2 FQNEAQ (reference sequence). CDR3 length equals 16 residues. V dropped 4 bases and J dropped 2; count of bases not matched to a gene: 3.

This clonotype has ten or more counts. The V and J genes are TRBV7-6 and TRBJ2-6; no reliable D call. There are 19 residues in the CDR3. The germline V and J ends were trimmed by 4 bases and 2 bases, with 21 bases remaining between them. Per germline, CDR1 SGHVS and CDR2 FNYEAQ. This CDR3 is CASSSKAAGTPAGANVLTF. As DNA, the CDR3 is TGTGCCAGCAGCTCCAAGGCGGCAGGAACCCCCGCTGGGGCCAACGTCCTGACTTTC.

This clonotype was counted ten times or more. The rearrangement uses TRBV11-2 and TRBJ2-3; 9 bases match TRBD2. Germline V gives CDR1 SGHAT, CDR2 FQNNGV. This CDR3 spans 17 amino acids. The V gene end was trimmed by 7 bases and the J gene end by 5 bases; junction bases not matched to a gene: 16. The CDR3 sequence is CASTIQISGRIKDTQYF. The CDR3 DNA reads TGTGCCAGCACCATACAGATTAGCGGGAGAATAAAAGATACGCAGTATTTT.

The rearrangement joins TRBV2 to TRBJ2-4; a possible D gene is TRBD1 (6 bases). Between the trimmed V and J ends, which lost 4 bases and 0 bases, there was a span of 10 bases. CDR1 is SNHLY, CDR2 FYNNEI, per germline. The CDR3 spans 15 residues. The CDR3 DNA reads TGTGCCAGCAGTGGGACAGAACTAGCCAAAAACATTCAGTACTTC. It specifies CASSGTELAKNIQYF.

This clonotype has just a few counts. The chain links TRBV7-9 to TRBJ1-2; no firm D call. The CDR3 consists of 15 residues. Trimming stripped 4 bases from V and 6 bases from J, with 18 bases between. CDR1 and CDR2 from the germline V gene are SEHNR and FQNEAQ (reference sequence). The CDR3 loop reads CASSSGTEYSDGYTF. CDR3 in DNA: TGTGCCAGCAGCTCCGGCACTGAATACTCTGATGGCTACACCTTC.

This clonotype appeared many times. CDR3 nucleotides: TGCAGCGTTGAAGACCCTCTCGGGCAGTACTTC. Amino acid sequence: CSVEDPLGQYF. This chain uses TRBV29-1 with TRBJ2-7; D is uncertain. Germline CDR1 SQVTM, CDR2 ANQGSEA. The CDR3 is 11 amino acids. Trimming took off 0 bases at V and 9 bases at J, with 9 bases between the two ends.

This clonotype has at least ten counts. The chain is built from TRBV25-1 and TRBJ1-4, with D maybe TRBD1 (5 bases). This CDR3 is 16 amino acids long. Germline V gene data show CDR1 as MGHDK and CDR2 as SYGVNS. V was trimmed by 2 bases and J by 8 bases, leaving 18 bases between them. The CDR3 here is CASSEPREGRREKLFF. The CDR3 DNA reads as TGTGCCAGCAGTGAACCCCGTGAGGGACGTAGGGAAAAACTGTTTTTT.